These T cell receptor beta chains were read from a single sample in a study of shared clonotypes between healthy human individuals. Sequencing was performed with immunoSEQ multiplex PCR; in TCRdb, only in-frame clones are kept and a portion is missing. This sample carries around 700,000 clones, approximately 79% of them seen once, and the ten largest clones take approximately 1.8%. Sequencing input: memory CD4+ T cells sorted from blood. The origin of the receptors is a woman in her 30s in good health. The CDR3 runs from the conserved cysteine through the conserved F or W. Each record gives: D gene, CDR3 length, clone size, J gene, V gene, CDR3 DNA, CDR3 protein. The D gene is left open where the match is weak. Only some rows state a clone size, as once, few, many or a class for expanded clones.

TRBD2,14,NA,TRBJ2-7,TRBV6-6,TGTGCCAGCAGAACAGCGGGAGTAGGCTACGAGCAGTACTTC,CASRTAGVGYEQYF
NA,13,NA,TRBJ2-1,TRBV19,TGTGCCAGTAGTGTACAGGGGGGGCATGAGCAGTTCTTC,CASSVQGGHEQFF
TRBD2,16,NA,TRBJ2-4,TRBV7-8,TGTGCCAGCAGCTTAGTGGGACTAGCGGGAGTAAGCATTCAGTACTTC,CASSLVGLAGVSIQYF
NA,13,NA,TRBJ2-1,TRBV7-8,TGTGCCAGCAGCTTAGAATGGGATTATGAGCAGTTCTTC,CASSLEWDYEQFF
NA,13,NA,TRBJ1-2,TRBV5-5,TGTGCCAGCAGCCCAGGGTTTTACTATGGCTACACCTTC,CASSPGFYYGYTF
NA,13,NA,TRBJ2-7,TRBV28,TGTGCCAGCAGTGAGACAAATTCCTACGAGCAGTACTTC,CASSETNSYEQYF
TRBD2,18,NA,TRBJ2-5,TRBV27,TGTGCCAGCAAGGGTACTAGCGGGAGGTTTGGGGGCCAAGAGACCCAGTACTTC,CASKGTSGRFGGQETQYF
TRBD1,13,NA,TRBJ1-1,TRBV25-1,TGTGCCAGCAGGAATCAGGGGGGTACTGAAGCTTTCTTT,CASRNQGGTEAFF
TRBD1,15,NA,TRBJ1-1,TRBV2,TGTGCCAGCAGTGAAGGACAGGGGTACTACGCTGAAGCTTTCTTT,CASSEGQGYYAEAFF
NA,15,NA,TRBJ2-5,TRBV14,TGTGCCAGCAGCCAAGTCGTGGGGTACCAAGAGACCCAGTACTTC,CASSQVVGYQETQYF
TRBD2,16,NA,TRBJ2-5,TRBV11-2,TGTGCCAGCAGCCCATTAGGACTAGCGGTTCAAGAGACCCAGTACTTC,CASSPLGLAVQETQYF
NA,13,NA,TRBJ1-2,TRBV14,TGTGCCAGCAGCCAAGACGCGGCTTATGGCTACACCTTC,CASSQDAAYGYTF
NA,13,NA,TRBJ2-1,TRBV5-1,TGCGCCAGCAGCTTTCAAGCGGGCAATGAGCAGTTCTTC,CASSFQAGNEQFF
NA,14,NA,TRBJ2-1,TRBV6-4,TGTGCCAGCAGTGACCCCAGATTTCCTCATGAGCAGTTCTTC,CASSDPRFPHEQFF
TRBD2,15,NA,TRBJ2-2,TRBV10-2,TGCGCCAGCAGGGATTCCGGACTAGCCACCGGGGAGCTGTTTTTT,CASRDSGLATGELFF
TRBD2,17,once,TRBJ2-7,TRBV25-1,TGTGCCAGCAGTGAAGGACTAGCGGGAGGGGAATCCTACGAGCAGTACTTC,CASSEGLAGGESYEQYF
TRBD1,14,NA,TRBJ1-4,TRBV18,TGTGCCAGCTCACCAAGGACAGGCGGGGAAAAACTGTTTTTT,CASSPRTGGEKLFF
NA,13,NA,TRBJ1-5,TRBV5-1,TGCGCCAGCAGCATGGACGACAATCAGCCCCAGCATTTT,CASSMDDNQPQHF
NA,11,few,TRBJ1-1,TRBV6-1,TGTGCCAGCGAAGCGAACACTGAAGCTTTCTTT,CASEANTEAFF
TRBD1,15,NA,TRBJ2-7,TRBV27,TGTGCCAGCAGAATCGACAGGGGGCAAGCCTACGAGCAGTACTTC,CASRIDRGQAYEQYF
TRBD1,13,NA,TRBJ1-5,TRBV7-9,TGTGCCAGCAGCTTAGGGGACAGACAGCCCCAGCATTTT,CASSLGDRQPQHF
TRBD2,16,NA,TRBJ2-5,TRBV19,TGTGCCAGTAGTATCTCGGGGGAGGGCCGAGGTGAGACCCAGTACTTC,CASSISGEGRGETQYF
NA,13,NA,TRBJ2-1,TRBV9,TGTGCCAGCAGTCTCACGTTGGCGTTGGAGCAGTTCTTC,CASSLTLALEQFF
NA,14,NA,TRBJ1-2,TRBV6-1,TGTGCCAGCAGTCGCTACCCGGGGTACTATGGCTACACCTTC,CASSRYPGYYGYTF
TRBD2,17,NA,TRBJ2-7,TRBV4-1,TGCGCCAGCAGCCAAAACTTAAGACTAGCGGGGGCCGGCGAGCAGTACTTC,CASSQNLRLAGAGEQYF
TRBD2,15,NA,TRBJ2-1,TRBV5-1,TGCGCCAGCAGCGTAAGCGGGAGTGGGTACAATGAGCAGTTCTTC,CASSVSGSGYNEQFF
NA,16,NA,TRBJ1-1,TRBV21-1,TGTGCCAGCAGCAAAGCCGAGAGGGGGCAAGACACTGAAGCTTTCTTT,CASSKAERGQDTEAFF
TRBD1,14,NA,TRBJ1-1,TRBV30,TGTGCCTGGAAGAACAGGGGGATGAACACTGAAGCTTTCTTT,CAWKNRGMNTEAFF
NA,14,NA,TRBJ1-1,TRBV19,TGTGCCAGTGCGCAGGGATTCAAGAACACTGAAGCTTTCTTT,CASAQGFKNTEAFF
TRBD2,15,few,TRBJ2-3,TRBV19,TGTGCCAGTAGGGATCTAGCGGGAAAAGGAGATACGCAGTATTTT,CASRDLAGKGDTQYF
NA,15,NA,TRBJ1-1,TRBV7-6,TGTGCCAGCAGCTTAGCGGGGGGAGGTGGGGTTGAAGCTTTCTTT,CASSLAGGGGVEAFF
NA,13,few,TRBJ1-1,TRBV2,TGTGCCAGCAGTGAAGACAGGACGACTGAAGCTTTCTTT,CASSEDRTTEAFF
NA,13,NA,TRBJ1-1,TRBV5-8,TGTGCCAGCAGCTTGACTAAGGGCACTGAAGCTTTCTTT,CASSLTKGTEAFF
TRBD1,16,NA,TRBJ1-3,TRBV18,TGTGCCAGCTCACCCATGGACAGGGTCTCTGGAAACACCATATATTTT,CASSPMDRVSGNTIYF
NA,13,NA,TRBJ2-7,TRBV5-1,TGCGCCAGCAGCGAACGCGTGTCCTACGAGCAGTACTTC,CASSERVSYEQYF
NA,13,few,TRBJ1-1,TRBV6-6,TGTGCCAGCAGTTACTGGGTGGGCACTGAAGCTTTCTTT,CASSYWVGTEAFF
TRBD1,15,NA,TRBJ1-1,TRBV18,TGTGCCAGCTCTATGACCGGGACAGCGAACACTGAAGCTTTCTTT,CASSMTGTANTEAFF
NA,16,NA,TRBJ2-2,TRBV21-1,TGTGCCAGCAGCAAGCGGCCAGGCGCTGACACCGGGGAGCTGTTTTTT,CASSKRPGADTGELFF
TRBD1,15,NA,TRBJ2-5,TRBV5-1,TGCGCCAGCAGCCCAACAGGGGGCGGGGAGGAGACCCAGTACTTC,CASSPTGGGEETQYF
NA,13,NA,TRBJ2-1,TRBV25-1,TGTGCCAGCAGTGACAGGGATTACAATGAGCAGTTCTTC,CASSDRDYNEQFF
NA,13,many,TRBJ1-1,TRBV10-2,TGCGCCAGCAGTGAAACAGGGCTTACTGAAGCTTTCTTT,CASSETGLTEAFF
TRBD2,17,NA,TRBJ2-1,TRBV7-8,TGTGCCAGCAGCATCTCGGGAACTAGCGGGAGGTCGGATGAGCAGTTCTTC,CASSISGTSGRSDEQFF
TRBD1,14,NA,TRBJ2-2,TRBV15,TGTGCCACAAAGGGACAGCTGAACACCGGGGAGCTGTTTTTT,CATKGQLNTGELFF
NA,14,NA,TRBJ2-5,TRBV5-1,TGCGCCAGCAGCTTGGCCCAAGGGAAAGAGACCCAGTACTTC,CASSLAQGKETQYF
NA,14,NA,TRBJ2-2,TRBV30,TGTGCCTGGAGGACCGGGGGCAACACCGGGGAGCTGTTTTTT,CAWRTGGNTGELFF